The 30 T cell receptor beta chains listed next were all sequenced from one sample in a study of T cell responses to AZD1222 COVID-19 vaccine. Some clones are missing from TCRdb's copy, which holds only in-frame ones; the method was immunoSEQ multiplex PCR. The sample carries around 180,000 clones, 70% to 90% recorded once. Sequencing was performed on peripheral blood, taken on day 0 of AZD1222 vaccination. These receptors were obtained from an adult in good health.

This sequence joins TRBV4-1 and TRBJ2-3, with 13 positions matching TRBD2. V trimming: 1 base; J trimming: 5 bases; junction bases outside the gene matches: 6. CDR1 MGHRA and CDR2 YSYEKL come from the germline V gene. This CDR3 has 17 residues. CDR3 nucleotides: TGCGCCAGCAGCCAAGCACTAGCGGGGGGGCCACAAGATACGCAGTATTTT. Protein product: CASSQALAGGPQDTQYF.

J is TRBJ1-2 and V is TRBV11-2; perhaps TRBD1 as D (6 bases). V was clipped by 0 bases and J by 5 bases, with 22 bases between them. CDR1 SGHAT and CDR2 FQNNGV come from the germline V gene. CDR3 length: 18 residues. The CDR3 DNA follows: TGTGCCAGCAGCTTAGATCCCCCTCAAATGAGGACAGCGTATGGCTACACCTTC. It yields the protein CASSLDPPQMRTAYGYTF.

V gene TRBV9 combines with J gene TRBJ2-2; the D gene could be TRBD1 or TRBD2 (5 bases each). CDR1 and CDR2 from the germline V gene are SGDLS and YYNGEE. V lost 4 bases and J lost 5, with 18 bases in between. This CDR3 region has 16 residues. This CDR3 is CASSSPAGRRTGELFF. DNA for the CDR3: TGTGCCAGCAGCTCCCCAGCAGGGAGACGAACCGGGGAGCTGTTTTTT.

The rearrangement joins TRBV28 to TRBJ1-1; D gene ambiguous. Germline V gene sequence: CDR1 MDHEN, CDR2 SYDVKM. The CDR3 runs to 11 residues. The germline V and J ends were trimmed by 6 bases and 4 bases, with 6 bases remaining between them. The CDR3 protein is CASSPGTEAFF. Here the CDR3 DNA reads TGTGCCAGCAGCCCTGGCACTGAAGCTTTCTTT.

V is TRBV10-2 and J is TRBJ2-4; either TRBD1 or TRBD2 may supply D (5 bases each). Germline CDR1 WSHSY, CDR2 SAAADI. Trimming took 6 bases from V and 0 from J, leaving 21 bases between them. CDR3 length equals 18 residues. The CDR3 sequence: CASRPGSGFRVAKNIQYF. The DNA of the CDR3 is TGCGCCAGCAGGCCAGGGAGCGGTTTTCGAGTAGCCAAAAACATTCAGTACTTC.

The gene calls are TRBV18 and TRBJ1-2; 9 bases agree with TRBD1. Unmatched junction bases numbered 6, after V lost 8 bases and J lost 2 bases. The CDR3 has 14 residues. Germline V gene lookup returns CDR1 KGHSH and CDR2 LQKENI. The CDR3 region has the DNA TGTGCCAGCATAGGGACAGGGAACAACTATGGCTACACCTTC. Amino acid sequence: CASIGTGNNYGYTF.

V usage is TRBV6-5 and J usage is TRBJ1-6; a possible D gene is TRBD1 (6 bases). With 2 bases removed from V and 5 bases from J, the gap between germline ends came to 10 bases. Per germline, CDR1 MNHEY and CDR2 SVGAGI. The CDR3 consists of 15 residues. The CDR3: CASSYADSNNSPLHF. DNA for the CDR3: TGTGCCAGCAGTTACGCGGACAGCAATAATTCACCCCTCCACTTT.

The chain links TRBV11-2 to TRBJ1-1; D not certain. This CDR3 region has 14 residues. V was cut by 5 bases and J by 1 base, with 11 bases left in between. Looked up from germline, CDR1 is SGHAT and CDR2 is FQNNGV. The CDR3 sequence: CASSHGPTNTEAFF. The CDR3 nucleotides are TGTGCCAGCAGCCATGGACCGACGAACACTGAAGCTTTCTTT.

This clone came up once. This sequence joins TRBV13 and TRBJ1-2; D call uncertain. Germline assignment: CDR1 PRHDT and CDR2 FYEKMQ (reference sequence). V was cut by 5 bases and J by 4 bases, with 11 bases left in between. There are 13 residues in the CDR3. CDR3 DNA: TGTGCCAGCAGCGCCCAACGGGGCTATGGCTACACCTTC. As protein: CASSAQRGYGYTF.

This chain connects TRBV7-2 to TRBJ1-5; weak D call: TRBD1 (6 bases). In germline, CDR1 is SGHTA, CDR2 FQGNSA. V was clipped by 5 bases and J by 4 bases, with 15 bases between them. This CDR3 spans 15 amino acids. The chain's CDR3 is CASSTSGTNNQPQHF. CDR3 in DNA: TGTGCCAGCAGCACTTCCGGGACAAATAATCAGCCCCAGCATTTT. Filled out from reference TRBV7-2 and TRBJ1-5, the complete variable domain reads GAGVSQSPSNKVTEKGKDVELRCDPISGHTALYWYRQSLGQGLEFLIYFQGNSAPDKSGLPSDRFSAERTGGSVSTLTIQRTQQEDSAVYLCASSTSGTNNQPQHFGDGTRLSIL.

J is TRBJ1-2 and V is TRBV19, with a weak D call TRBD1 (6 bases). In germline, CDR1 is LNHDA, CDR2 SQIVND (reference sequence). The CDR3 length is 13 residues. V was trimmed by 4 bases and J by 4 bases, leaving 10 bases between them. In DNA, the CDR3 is TGTGCCAGTAGTACGACAGGCAGCTATGGCTACACCTTC. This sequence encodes CASSTTGSYGYTF.

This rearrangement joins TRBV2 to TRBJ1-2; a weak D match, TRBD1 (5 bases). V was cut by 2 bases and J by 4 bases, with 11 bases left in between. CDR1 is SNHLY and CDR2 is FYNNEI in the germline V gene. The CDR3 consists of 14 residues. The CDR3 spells CASSETGQTYGYTF. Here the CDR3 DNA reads TGTGCCAGCAGTGAAACAGGCCAAACCTATGGCTACACCTTC.

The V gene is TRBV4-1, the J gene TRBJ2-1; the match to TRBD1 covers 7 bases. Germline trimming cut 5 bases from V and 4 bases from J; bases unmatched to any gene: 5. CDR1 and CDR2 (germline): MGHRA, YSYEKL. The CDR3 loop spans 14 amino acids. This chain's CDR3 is CASSTPDRYNEQFF. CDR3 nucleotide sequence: TGCGCCAGCAGCACCCCGGACAGGTACAATGAGCAGTTCTTC.

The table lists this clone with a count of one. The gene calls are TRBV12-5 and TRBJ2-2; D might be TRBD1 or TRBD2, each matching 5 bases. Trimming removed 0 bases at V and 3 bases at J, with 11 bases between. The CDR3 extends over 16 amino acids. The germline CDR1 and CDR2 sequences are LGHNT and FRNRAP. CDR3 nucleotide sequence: TGTGCTAGTGGTTTGGTACGTACGGGACACACCGGGGAGCTGTTTTTT. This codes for CASGLVRTGHTGELFF.

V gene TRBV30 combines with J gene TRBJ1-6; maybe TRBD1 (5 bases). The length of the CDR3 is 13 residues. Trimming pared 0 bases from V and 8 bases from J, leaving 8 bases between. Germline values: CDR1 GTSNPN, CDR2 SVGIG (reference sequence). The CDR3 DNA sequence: TGTGCCTGGAGTGTACGAGGGGATTCACCCCTCCACTTT. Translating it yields CAWSVRGDSPLHF.

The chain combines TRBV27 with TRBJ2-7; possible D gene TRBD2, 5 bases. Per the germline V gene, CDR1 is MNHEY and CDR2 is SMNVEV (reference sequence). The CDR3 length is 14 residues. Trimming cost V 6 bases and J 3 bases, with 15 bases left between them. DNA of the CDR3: TGTGCCAGCAGATTAGGCGGGCGCTTCTACGAGCAGTACTTC. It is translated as CASRLGGRFYEQYF.

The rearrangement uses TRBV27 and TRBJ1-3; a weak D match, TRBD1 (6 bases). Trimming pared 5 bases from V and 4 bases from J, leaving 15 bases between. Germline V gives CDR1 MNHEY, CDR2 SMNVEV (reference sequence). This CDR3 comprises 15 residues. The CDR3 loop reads CASSATTGLGNTIYF. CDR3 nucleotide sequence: TGTGCCAGCAGTGCCACTACAGGGTTGGGAAACACCATATATTTT.

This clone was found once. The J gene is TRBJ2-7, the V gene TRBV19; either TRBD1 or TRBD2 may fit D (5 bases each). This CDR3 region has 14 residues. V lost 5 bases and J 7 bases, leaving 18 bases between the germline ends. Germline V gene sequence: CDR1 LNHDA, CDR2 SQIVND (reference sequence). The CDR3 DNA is TGTGCCAGTAGTGACCGGGACCGGGGTTGGGAGCAGTACTTC. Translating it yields CASSDRDRGWEQYF. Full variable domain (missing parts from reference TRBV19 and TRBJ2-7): DGGITQSPKYLFRKEGQNVTLSCEQNLNHDAMYWYRQDPGQGLRLIYYSQIVNDFQKGDIAEGYSVSREKKESFPLTVTSAQKNPTAFYLCASSDRDRGWEQYFGPGTRLTVT.

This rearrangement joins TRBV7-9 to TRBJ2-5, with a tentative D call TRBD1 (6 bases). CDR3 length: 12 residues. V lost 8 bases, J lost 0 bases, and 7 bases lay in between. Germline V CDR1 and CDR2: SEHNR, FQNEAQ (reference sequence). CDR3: CASAGDQETQYF. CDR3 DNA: TGTGCCAGCGCAGGGGACCAAGAGACCCAGTACTTC.

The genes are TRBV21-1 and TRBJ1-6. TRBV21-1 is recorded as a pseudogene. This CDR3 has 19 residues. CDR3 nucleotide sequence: TGTGCCAGCAGCAAAGGAGGCAGGAGAGTAGCGGCCTATAATTCACCCCTCCACTTT. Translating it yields CASSKGGRRVAAYNSPLHF.

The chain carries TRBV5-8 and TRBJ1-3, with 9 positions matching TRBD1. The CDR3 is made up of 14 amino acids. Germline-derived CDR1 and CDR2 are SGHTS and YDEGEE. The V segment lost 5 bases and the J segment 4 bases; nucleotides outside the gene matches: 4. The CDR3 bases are TGTGCCAGCAGAAACAGGGGGCTCGGAAACACCATATATTTT. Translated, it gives CASRNRGLGNTIYF.

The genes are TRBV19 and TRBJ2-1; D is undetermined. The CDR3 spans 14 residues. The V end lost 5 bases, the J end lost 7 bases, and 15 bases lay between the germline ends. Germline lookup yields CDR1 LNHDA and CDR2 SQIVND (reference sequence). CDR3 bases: TGTGCCAGTAGTTTCTGGTCCGGTAGGAATGAGCAGTTCTTC. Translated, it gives CASSFWSGRNEQFF.

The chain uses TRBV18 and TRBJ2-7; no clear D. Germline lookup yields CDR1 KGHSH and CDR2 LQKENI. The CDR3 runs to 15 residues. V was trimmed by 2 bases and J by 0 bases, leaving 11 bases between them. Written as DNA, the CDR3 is TGTGCCAGCTCACCATTGGAAAACCTCTCCTACGAGCAGTACTTC. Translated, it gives CASSPLENLSYEQYF.

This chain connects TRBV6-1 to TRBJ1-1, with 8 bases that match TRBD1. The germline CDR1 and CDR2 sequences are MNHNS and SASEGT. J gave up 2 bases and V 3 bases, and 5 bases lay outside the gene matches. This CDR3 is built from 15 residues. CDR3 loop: CASSDLAGGNTEAFF. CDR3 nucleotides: TGTGCCAGCAGTGATTTGGCAGGGGGCAACACTGAAGCTTTCTTT.

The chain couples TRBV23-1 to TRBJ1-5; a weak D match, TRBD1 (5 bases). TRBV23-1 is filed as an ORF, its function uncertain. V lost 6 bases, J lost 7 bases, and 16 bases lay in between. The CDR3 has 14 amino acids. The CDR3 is CASRIRVVEQPQHF. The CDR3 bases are TGCGCCAGCAGAATCAGGGTAGTTGAACAGCCCCAGCATTTT.

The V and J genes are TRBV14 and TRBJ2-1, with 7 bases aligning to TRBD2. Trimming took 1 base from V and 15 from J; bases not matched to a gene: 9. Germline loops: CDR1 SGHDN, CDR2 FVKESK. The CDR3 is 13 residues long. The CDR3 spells CASSQAQAGSRFF. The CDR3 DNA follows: TGTGCCAGCAGCCAAGCCCAAGCGGGGAGTCGGTTCTTC.

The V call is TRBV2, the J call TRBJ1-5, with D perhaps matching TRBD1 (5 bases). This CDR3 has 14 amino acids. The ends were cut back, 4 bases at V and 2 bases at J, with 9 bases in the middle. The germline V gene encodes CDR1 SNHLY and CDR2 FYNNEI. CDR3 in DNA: TGTGCCAGCAGTGGCCGGGGGGGCAATCAGCCCCAGCATTTT. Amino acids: CASSGRGGNQPQHF.

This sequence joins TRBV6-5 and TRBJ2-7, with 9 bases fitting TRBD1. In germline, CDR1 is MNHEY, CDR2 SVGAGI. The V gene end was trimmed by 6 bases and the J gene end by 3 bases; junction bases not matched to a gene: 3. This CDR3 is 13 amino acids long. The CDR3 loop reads CASRGTGSYEQYF. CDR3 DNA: TGTGCCAGCAGGGGGACAGGGAGCTACGAGCAGTACTTC.

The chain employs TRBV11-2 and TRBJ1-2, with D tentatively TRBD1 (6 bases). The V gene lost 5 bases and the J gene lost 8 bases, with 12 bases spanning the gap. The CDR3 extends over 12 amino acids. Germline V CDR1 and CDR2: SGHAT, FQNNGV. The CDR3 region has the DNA TGTGCCAGCAGCATGAACAGGGTCGGCTACACCTTC. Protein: CASSMNRVGYTF.

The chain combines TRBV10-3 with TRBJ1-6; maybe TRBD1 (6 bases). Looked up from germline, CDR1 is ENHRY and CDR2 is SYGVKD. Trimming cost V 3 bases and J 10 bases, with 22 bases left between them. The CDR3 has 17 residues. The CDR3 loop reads CAISEPDRTGSRSPLHF. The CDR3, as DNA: TGTGCCATCAGTGAACCCGACAGGACGGGGTCCCGATCACCCCTCCACTTT.